This T cell receptor (beta chain) was recorded in a study of Ad26.COV2.S vaccination and SARS-CoV-2 variants. Study-level points and caveats: Placebo recipients and vaccine recipients were similar in non-spike TCR breadth. Assessments of TCR breadth and depth may have underestimated the total T cell responses. The authors reported substantial breadth in spike-specific CD8+ and CD4+ T cell responses after vaccination.

Germline CDR1 and CDR2: SEHNR and FQNEAQ (reference sequence). CDR3 size: 15 residues. Losses at the gene ends were 4 bases for V and 2 bases for J; bases not matched to a gene: 4. Assay used: immunoSEQ multiplex PCR; TCRdb lists only in-frame clones, some missing. The table shows about 97,000 clones, with 80% occurring only once. To note about this clone: Its antigen remains unidentified.

This rearrangement joins TRBV7-9 to TRBJ2-5, with TRBD1 matching 10 bases. The sequences come from peripheral blood, collected after recovery from COVID-19. The TCR originated in a human donor who had recovered from COVID-19. The CDR3: CASSSRDRGQETQYF. As DNA, the CDR3 is TGTGCCAGCAGCTCCCGGGACAGGGGTCAAGAGACCCAGTACTTC.